The present TCR beta chain was sequenced within a study of blood T cell repertoires in COVID-19. For the study at large: Sources were T cells, B-cell-depleted T cells, or PBMCs; the material itself was cDNA or gDNA.

Data came from immunoSEQ multiplex PCR; TCRdb stores just in-frame clones and leaves some out. Of a few hundred thousand clones in the sample, around 86% were seen once. The CDR3 has 13 residues. V gave up 5 bases and J gave up 7 bases; unmatched junction bases: 6. Germline V gene lookup returns CDR1 SEHNR and CDR2 FQNEAQ (reference sequence). Sequenced input: PBMCs or T cells enriched from blood (not recorded which). This chain joins TRBV7-9 and TRBJ2-7; 9 nucleotides agree with TRBD2. This TCR was sampled from a man aged 25-45 years in a cohort exposed to, infected with or recovered from COVID-19 (not recorded which). CDR3 sequence reads: CASSAGLASEQYF. The CDR3, as DNA: TGTGCCAGCAGCGCGGGACTAGCCTCAGAGCAGTACTTC.